This T cell receptor delta chain was profiled in a study of gamma-delta T cells after stem cell transplantation. Germline V lookup: CDR1 GEAIGNYY, CDR2 EKD. The CDR3 runs 14 residues. The V gene lost 4 bases and the J gene lost 4 bases, with 15 bases spanning the gap. TCRdb re-called the RT-PCR reads via CATT. The sample has about 3,200 delta-chain clones; about a sixth are singletons. Concerning this clone: Just one base apart from a much larger clone, this may be a read error. The sample carries other DNA sequences with the same CDR3.

The chain uses TRDV2 and TRDJ1; no clear D. The receptor comes from a human donor. It is not recorded whose cells these are; they may come from a transplant donor. The source material was gamma-delta T cells. The CDR3 DNA is TGTGCCTGTGATGCCGTACTGACGAACGATAAACTCATCTTT. Translated, it gives CACDAVLTNDKLIF.